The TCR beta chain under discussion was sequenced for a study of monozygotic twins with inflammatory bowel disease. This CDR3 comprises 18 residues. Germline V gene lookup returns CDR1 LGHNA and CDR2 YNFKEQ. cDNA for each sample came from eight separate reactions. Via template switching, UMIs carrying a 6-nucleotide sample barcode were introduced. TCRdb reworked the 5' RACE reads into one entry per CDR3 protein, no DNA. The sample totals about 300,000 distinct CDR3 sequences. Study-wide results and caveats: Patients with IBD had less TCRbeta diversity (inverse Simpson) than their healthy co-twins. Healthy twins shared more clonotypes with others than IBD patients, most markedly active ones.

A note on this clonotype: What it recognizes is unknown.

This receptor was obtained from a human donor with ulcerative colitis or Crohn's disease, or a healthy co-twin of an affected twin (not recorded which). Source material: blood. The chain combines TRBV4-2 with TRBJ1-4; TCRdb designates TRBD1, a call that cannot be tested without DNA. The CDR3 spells CASSQEMGAGFRSEKLFF.